This is a list of T cell receptor beta chains from one sample in a study of T cell repertoires in cytomegalovirus infection. TCRdb redid the calling of the reads with MiXCR, one entry per CDR3 protein. The table shows fewer than 550,000 distinct CDR3 sequences, with under 40% occurring only once. The sample consisted of PBMCs. The receptors come from a human donor in good health (CMV status not recorded). Some clones in this sample may be carry-over from other donors' samples. CDR3s include the opening cysteine and the closing phenylalanine or tryptophan. Fields, in order: J gene, CDR3 length, clone size, V gene, D gene, CDR3 DNA, CDR3 protein. The D gene is left open where the match is weak. Clone size is shown for a subset of rows, as once, few, many or a class of expanded clone.

TRBJ1-5 | 15 | NA | TRBV28 | NA | TGTGCCAGCAGTTTGGGCCAGGTGGGCGGTCAGCCCCAGCATTTT | CASSLGQVGGQPQHF
TRBJ1-5 | 15 | NA | TRBV7-4 | TRBD1 | TGTGCCAGCAGCCCGTCGGGACAGTTCAATCAGCCCCAGCATTTT | CASSPSGQFNQPQHF
TRBJ1-1 | 12 | NA | TRBV12-3/TRBV12-4 | NA | TGTGCCAGCACTGTAGGGGGGGCTGAAGCTTTCTTT | CASTVGGAEAFF
TRBJ1-1 | 14 | few | TRBV28 | NA | TGTGCCGCCCAGGGCCCTCCTGAGAACACTGAAGCTTTCTTT | CAAQGPPENTEAFF
TRBJ2-3 | 16 | NA | TRBV5-6 | TRBD2 | TGTGCCAGCAGCAGCCCGACTAGCGGCTGGGGGGATACGCAGTATTTT | CASSSPTSGWGDTQYF
TRBJ1-5 | 15 | NA | TRBV27 | NA | TGTGCCAGCAGCCCACAGTGGGTGAGCAATCAGCCCCAGCATTTT | CASSPQWVSNQPQHF
TRBJ2-1 | 14 | NA | TRBV6-2/TRBV6-3 | NA | TGTGCCAGCAGAGTCTCCGGGACCTACAATGAGCAGTTCTTC | CASRVSGTYNEQFF
TRBJ2-3 | 12 | NA | TRBV6-5 | NA | TGTGCCAGCAGTCAATGGGGAGATACGCCGTCTTTT | CASSQWGDTPSF
TRBJ1-2 | 14 | once | TRBV5-1 | NA | TGCGCCAGCAGCCCCCTGGGCAGAAACTATGGCTACACCTTC | CASSPLGRNYGYTF
TRBJ1-2 | 12 | NA | TRBV24-1 | NA | TGTGCCACCAGTCATGTTAACTATGGCTACACCTTC | CATSHVNYGYTF
TRBJ2-5 | 14 | NA | TRBV14 | NA | TGTGCCAGCAGCCAATGGCAGGGTGAAGAGACCCAGTACTTC | CASSQWQGEETQYF
TRBJ2-7 | 14 | few | TRBV7-2 | NA | TGTGCCAGCAGCTCTCCACAGGGACCCTACGAGCAGTACTTC | CASSSPQGPYEQYF
TRBJ1-5 | 15 | NA | TRBV5-6 | NA | TGTGCCAGCAGCTTGGGGGGGGCTAGGGATCAGCCCCAGCATTTT | CASSLGGARDQPQHF
TRBJ1-4 | 13 | NA | TRBV14 | TRBD1 | TGTGCCAGCAGCCGACAGGGTGATGAAAAACTGTTTTTT | CASSRQGDEKLFF
TRBJ2-3 | 16 | few | TRBV4-3 | TRBD2 | TGCGCCAGCAGCCAAGGACGGGGGGATAACACAGATACGCAGTATTTT | CASSQGRGDNTDTQYF
TRBJ2-2 | 14 | NA | TRBV5-6 | NA | TGTGCCAGCAGCTGGGGGGGCCACACCGGGGAGCTGTTTTTT | CASSWGGHTGELFF
TRBJ2-5 | 15 | NA | TRBV12-3/TRBV12-4 | NA | TGTGTCAGCAGTTGGCTGGGTCTAGGGCAAGAGACCCAGTACTTC | CVSSWLGLGQETQYF
TRBJ1-1 | 18 | many | TRBV27 | TRBD1 | TGTGCCAGCAGTTCTAACATAGCCTCCGGGACAGGGGGCACTGAAGCTTTCTTT | CASSSNIASGTGGTEAFF
TRBJ2-5 | 15 | few | TRBV7-9 | NA | TGTGCCAGCAGCTTAGGACTAGTCGATCCAGAGACCCAGTACTTC | CASSLGLVDPETQYF
TRBJ1-2 | 14 | few | TRBV15 | NA | TGTGCCACCAGCTTCATCCCAAGGACAGAAGGCTACACCTTC | CATSFIPRTEGYTF
TRBJ2-3 | 17 | few | TRBV20-1 | NA | TGCAGTGCTAGGTATTCGCCGGGGGGCGTCGAAACAGATACGCAGTATTTT | CSARYSPGGVETDTQYF
TRBJ2-3 | 17 | NA | TRBV15 | TRBD1 | TGTGCCACCAGCCGCAAGAGGGGGGGACAGGGGTTAGATACGCAGTATTTT | CATSRKRGGQGLDTQYF
TRBJ1-1 | 14 | few | TRBV20-1 | TRBD1 | TGCAGTGCGGGACAGGGGGTTGTGAACACTGAAGCTTTCTTT | CSAGQGVVNTEAFF
TRBJ2-5 | 17 | many | TRBV7-8 | TRBD1 | TGTGCCAGCAGCCTGTGGGACAGGGGAGGATGGTCAGAGACCCAGTACTTC | CASSLWDRGGWSETQYF
TRBJ1-2 | 14 | few | TRBV27 | NA | TGTGCCAGCAGTTCCGCCGGTTGGAACTATGGCTACACCTTC | CASSSAGWNYGYTF
TRBJ1-2 | 16 | NA | TRBV4-1 | TRBD1 | TGCGCCAGCAGCCAAGCCACCGGGACAGCTAACTATGGCTACACCTTC | CASSQATGTANYGYTF
TRBJ1-5 | 14 | many | TRBV7-8 | NA | TGTGCCAGCAGCTTAATTATCAGGGGTCAGCCCCAGCATTTT | CASSLIIRGQPQHF
TRBJ2-7 | 16 | NA | TRBV6-2/TRBV6-3 | TRBD2 | TGTGCCAGCAGCCTCATCTCTCGCGGGGGTACCTACGAGCAGTACTTC | CASSLISRGGTYEQYF
TRBJ2-7 | 16 | NA | TRBV4-2 | TRBD1 | TGTGCCAGCAGCCACGGTCCTGGACAGGGTTTATCCGAGCAGTACTTC | CASSHGPGQGLSEQYF
TRBJ1-3 | 14 | NA | TRBV29-1 | NA | TGCAGCGTGAGCACGGGGGCGTTTGGAAACACCATATATTTT | CSVSTGAFGNTIYF
TRBJ2-1 | 15 | few | TRBV20-1 | TRBD2 | TGCAGTGCCCCTAGCGGGGGGAGCTCCTACAATGAGCAGTTCTTC | CSAPSGGSSYNEQFF
TRBJ2-1 | 15 | many | TRBV7-2 | NA | TGTGCCAGCAGCGGACGACGGGACGGAAGAAATGAGCAGTTCTTC | CASSGRRDGRNEQFF
TRBJ1-6 | 15 | many | TRBV7-2 | TRBD1 | TGTGCCAGCAGCTCCTCGACAGGGGGCTATTCACCCCTCCACTTT | CASSSSTGGYSPLHF
TRBJ1-1 | 13 | NA | TRBV7-9 | NA | TGTGCCAGCAGCTTAGAATGGGACACTGAAGCTTTCTTT | CASSLEWDTEAFF
TRBJ2-7 | 14 | NA | TRBV12-3/TRBV12-4 | NA | TGTGCCAGCAACGACCGGGACGGCGCCTACGAGCAGTACTTC | CASNDRDGAYEQYF
TRBJ2-2 | 15 | NA | TRBV29-1 | NA | TGCAGCGCCTCAACACAGAAAGCGAACACCGGGGAGCTGTATTTT | CSASTQKANTGELYF
TRBJ2-3 | 15 | NA | TRBV29-1 | TRBD2 | TGCAGCGTTGATGCACGGGGGGGCAGCACAGATACGCAGTATTTT | CSVDARGGSTDTQYF
TRBJ2-5 | 14 | few | TRBV5-1 | NA | TGCGCCAGCAGCGCAAGGGTGGGCCAAGAGACCCAGTACTTC | CASSARVGQETQYF
TRBJ2-7 | 13 | many | TRBV7-8 | NA | TGTGCCAGCAGCTTATTGGTCTCCTACGAGCAGTACTTC | CASSLLVSYEQYF